This TCR beta chain is from a study of blood T cell repertoires in COVID-19. Study background: Acute-phase and convalescent COVID-19 samples originated in the United States, Italy and Spain. Sources were T cells, B-cell-depleted T cells, or PBMCs; the material itself was cDNA or gDNA.

Germline values: CDR1 LGHNA, CDR2 YNFKEQ. V gave up 3 bases and J gave up 1 base; unmatched junction bases: 4. The CDR3 consists of 15 residues. In the authors' methods: Reference gene primer amplification in the assay estimated nucleated cell counts. The assay was immunoSEQ multiplex PCR, and TCRdb's table has in-frame clones only and misses some. The V and J calls and clone size are taken from that table; D and trimming were inferred from the DNA. This sample has around 65,000 clones; roughly 81% occur once, and the top ten carry around a tenth. Material for sequencing was peripheral blood. The TCR comes from a human donor in a cohort sampled during active COVID-19. V usage is TRBV4-2 and J usage is TRBJ2-7; 9 nucleotides match TRBD2. CDR3 DNA sequence: TGTGCCAGCAGCCACGAGGCGGGAGGGTCCTACGAGCAGTACTTC. Its protein is CASSHEAGGSYEQYF.